The 2 T cell receptor beta chains given below trace back to one sample, sequenced in a study of T cells in Graves' hyperthyroidism and ophthalmopathy. What was amplified from RNA transcripts were TCR beta CDR3 regions. Initially, a first-round RT-PCR of the TCR CDR3 employed the HTBI primer set. TCRdb used MiXCR to reprocess the multiplex PCR reads, holding one entry per CDR3 protein. The sample lists around 420,000 distinct CDR3 sequences, approximately 13% seen once, with approximately 5.8% in the top ten. Specimen: blood. These receptors came from a woman aged 18-29 years with Graves' hyperthyroidism.

In this sample, this clonotype turned up many times. CDR3 sequence: CASLFAVGGNNEQFF. In DNA, the CDR3 is TGTGCCAGCCTCTTCGCGGTGGGCGGAAACAATGAGCAGTTCTTC. The V call is TRBV2, the J call TRBJ2-1; D is unresolved. V gave up 8 bases and J gave up 5 bases, with 19 bases separating them. The CDR3 covers 15 residues. Germline V gene sequence: CDR1 SNHLY, CDR2 FYNNEI.

This clonotype was seen repeatedly, ten times or more. This chain uses TRBV6-5 with TRBJ1-2; 8 nucleotides align to TRBD1. Losses at the gene ends were 2 bases for V and 8 bases for J; bases not matched to a gene: 13. Germline CDR1 and CDR2: MNHEY and SVGAGI. There are 16 residues in the CDR3. The CDR3 loop reads CASSYVQGARGLGYTF. The CDR3 coding sequence is TGTGCCAGCAGTTACGTCCAGGGGGCGAGGGGTTTGGGCTACACCTTC.